These T cell receptor beta chains were read from a single sample in a study of blood T cell repertoires in COVID-19. Using immunoSEQ multiplex PCR, the repertoire was profiled, and TCRdb retains in-frame clones only, with some absent. This sample carries 100,000 to 150,000 clones, less than 90% of them seen once, and the ten largest clones take about 2.5%. The material sequenced was PBMCs or T cells enriched from blood (not recorded which). The receptors come from a woman aged 50 to 60 who had recovered from COVID-19. The CDR3 runs from the conserved cysteine through the conserved F or W. A D gene is named only where the DNA matches it firmly. Some rows mark clone size as missing; the rest say once, few, many or name a class of expanded clone.

j_call d_call cdr3_length clone_size v_call cdr3_nt cdr3_aa
TRBJ2-3 TRBD2 22 . TRBV27 TGTGCCAGCAGTTTTTATCCGGCTAGCGGGGCCCGACACTTTCCTAGCACAGATACGCAGTATTTT CASSFYPASGARHFPSTDTQYF
TRBJ1-1 . 15 . TRBV27 TGTGCCAGCAGTTTAATTCCGCGGGGCGCCACTGAAGCTTTCTTT CASSLIPRGATEAFF
TRBJ1-4 TRBD1 14 . TRBV7-2 TGTGCCAGCAGCTTTCGACAGGGGGCTGAAAAACTGTTTTTT CASSFRQGAEKLFF
TRBJ1-2 . 15 . TRBV11-2 TGTGCCAGCAGCTTAGATCTGGGGGCAGGGTATGGCTACACCTTC CASSLDLGAGYGYTF
TRBJ2-7 TRBD1 13 . TRBV12-3/TRBV12-4 TGTGCCAGCAGCCCGCAGGGGGCCTACGAGCAGTACTTC CASSPQGAYEQYF
TRBJ2-2 TRBD1 17 . TRBV11-2 TGTGCCAGCAGCTCCCGTTTGGGGACAGAGAACACCGGGGAGCTGTTTTTT CASSSRLGTENTGELFF
TRBJ1-1 . 15 . TRBV21-1 TGTGCCAGCGTTGGGACAGGCCGCATGAACACTGAAGCTTTCTTT CASVGTGRMNTEAFF
TRBJ1-2 . 15 . TRBV9 TGTGCCAGCAGCGTAGCTTCAGGGCCGTCCTATGGCTACACCTTC CASSVASGPSYGYTF
TRBJ2-7 TRBD1 14 . TRBV3-1/TRBV3-2 TGTGCCAGCAGGGGACGGACAGGGTTCGACGAGCAGTACTTC CASRGRTGFDEQYF
TRBJ2-1 TRBD2 15 . TRBV11-3 TGTGCCAGCAGCTTATCTCTAGCGGGGTACAATGAGCAGTTCTTC CASSLSLAGYNEQFF
TRBJ2-3 TRBD2 14 . TRBV5-1 TGCGCCAGCACCCTCGGGGGGGCCAAAGATACGCAGTATTTT CASTLGGAKDTQYF
TRBJ2-4 . 16 . TRBV3-1/TRBV3-2 TGTGCCAGCAGCCAAGATATAGGAGTAGCCAAAAACATTCAGTACTTC CASSQDIGVAKNIQYF
TRBJ1-1 . 14 . TRBV27 TGTGCCAGCACCTCCGGGACACAGAACACTGAAGCTTTCTTT CASTSGTQNTEAFF
TRBJ2-3 TRBD2 19 . TRBV4-2 TGTGCCAGCAGGCCCTCTGTCGGGACTAGCGGGGGGGCAGCAGATACGCAGTATTTT CASRPSVGTSGGAADTQYF
TRBJ2-1 TRBD2 16 . TRBV5-1 TGCGCCAGCAGTCGACTAGCGGGGGGACCTAACAATGAGCAGTTCTTC CASSRLAGGPNNEQFF
TRBJ2-7 . 11 . TRBV13 TGTGCCAGCAGCCTAGTTAACGAGCAGTACTTC CASSLVNEQYF
TRBJ1-2 TRBD1 14 . TRBV27 TGTGCCAGCAGTTCTGGACAGGGGGGGTATGGCTACACCTTC CASSSGQGGYGYTF
TRBJ1-5 TRBD1 15 once TRBV7-2 TGTGCCAGCAGCTTAGTTGACAGGGGCAATCAGCCCCAGCATTTT CASSLVDRGNQPQHF
TRBJ2-7 . 14 . TRBV2 TGTGCCAGCAGTGAACCCGAGGGAACCTACGAGCAGTACTTC CASSEPEGTYEQYF
TRBJ2-7 TRBD2 17 . TRBV5-5 TGTGCCAGCAGCCCACCGGGACTAGCGGGGGGTACCTACGAGCAGTACTTC CASSPPGLAGGTYEQYF
TRBJ2-1 . 15 . TRBV7-8 TGTGCCAGCAGCCCCGACAGCCTGTCCTACAATGAGCAGTTCTTC CASSPDSLSYNEQFF
TRBJ2-1 . 13 . TRBV24-1 TGTGCCACCAGTGATTTATCCGGGAATGAGCAGTTCTTC CATSDLSGNEQFF
TRBJ2-2 . 16 . TRBV18 TGTGCCAGCTCCCCTACGGGGACAAGGAACACCGGGGAGCTGTTTTTT CASSPTGTRNTGELFF
TRBJ1-2 . 16 . TRBV27 TGTGCCAGCAGTTTACGGGGGGTGACAGCTAACTATGGCTACACCTTC CASSLRGVTANYGYTF
TRBJ1-2 . 15 . TRBV6-5 TGTGCCAGCAGTTACCTTCGGAGGGGTAACTATGGCTACACCTTC CASSYLRRGNYGYTF
TRBJ1-3 . 20 once TRBV7-8 TGTGCCAGCAGCGGTCGATTTCGGGACACAAAAGAGTTTTTGGGAAACACCATATATTTT CASSGRFRDTKEFLGNTIYF
TRBJ1-4 . 14 once TRBV7-9 TGTGCCAGCAATACCGGACAGAGTAATGAAAAACTGTTTTTT CASNTGQSNEKLFF
TRBJ1-2 . 12 . TRBV5-1 TGCGCCAGCAGCTTGGAACAGGAAGGCTACACCTTC CASSLEQEGYTF
TRBJ1-2 TRBD1 16 . TRBV13 TGTGCCAGCAGCTGGCCCGGGGACAGGGGGAACTATGGCTACACCTTC CASSWPGDRGNYGYTF
TRBJ1-1 . 15 . TRBV4-2 TGTGCCAGCAGCCAAGAGTATGAGGGGAACACTGAAGCTTTCTTT CASSQEYEGNTEAFF
TRBJ1-4 . 15 . TRBV7-2 TGTGCCAGCAGCTTAGACCCCCGGGGGAATGAAAAACTGTTTTTT CASSLDPRGNEKLFF